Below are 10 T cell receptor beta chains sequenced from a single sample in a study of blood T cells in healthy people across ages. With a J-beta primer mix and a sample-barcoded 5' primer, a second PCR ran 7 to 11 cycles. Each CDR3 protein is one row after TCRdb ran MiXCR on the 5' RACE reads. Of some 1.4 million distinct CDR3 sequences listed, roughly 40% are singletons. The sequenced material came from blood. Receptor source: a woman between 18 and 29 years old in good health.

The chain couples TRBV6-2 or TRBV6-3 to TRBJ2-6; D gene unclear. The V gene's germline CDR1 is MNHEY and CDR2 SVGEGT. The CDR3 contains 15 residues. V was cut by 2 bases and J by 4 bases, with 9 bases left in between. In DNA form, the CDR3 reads TGTGCCAGCAGTTACAAGGGCTCCGGGGCCAACGTCCTGACTTTC. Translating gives CASSYKGSGANVLTF.

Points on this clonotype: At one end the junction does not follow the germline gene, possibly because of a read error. CDR3 coding DNA: TGTGCCGGCAGCAAAACGGGGGGACCGGGGGAGGACTATGGCTACACCTTC. This sequence encodes CAGSKTGGPGEDYGYTF. The gene calls are TRBV28 and TRBJ1-2; D perhaps matches TRBD1 (5 bases). Germline CDR1 MDHEN, CDR2 SYDVKM. This CDR3 is built from 17 residues.

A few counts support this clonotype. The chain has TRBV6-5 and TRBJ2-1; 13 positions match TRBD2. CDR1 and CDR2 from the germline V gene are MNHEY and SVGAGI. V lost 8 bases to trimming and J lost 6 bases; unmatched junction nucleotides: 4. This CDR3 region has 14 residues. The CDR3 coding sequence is TGTGCCAGCCAACTAGCGGGGGGGATCAATGAGCAGTTCTTC. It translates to CASQLAGGINEQFF.

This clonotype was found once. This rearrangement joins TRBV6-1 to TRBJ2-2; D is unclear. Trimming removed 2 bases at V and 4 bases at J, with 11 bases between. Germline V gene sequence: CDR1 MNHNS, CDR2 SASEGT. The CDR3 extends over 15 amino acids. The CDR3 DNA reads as TGTGCCAGCAGTGAAAGGGCCTTCCCCACCGGGGAGCTGTTTTTT. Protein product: CASSERAFPTGELFF.

CDR3 DNA sequence: TGCAGTGCTAGAGCCCTTTCGGACGTAAGTTTTGAAGCTTTCTTT. Translated: CSARALSDVSFEAFF. The V gene is TRBV20-1, the J gene TRBJ1-1; unclear D gene. Germline CDR1 DFQATT, CDR2 SNEGSKA (reference sequence). The CDR3 runs 15 residues. Trimming took 1 base from V and 7 from J, leaving 19 bases between them.

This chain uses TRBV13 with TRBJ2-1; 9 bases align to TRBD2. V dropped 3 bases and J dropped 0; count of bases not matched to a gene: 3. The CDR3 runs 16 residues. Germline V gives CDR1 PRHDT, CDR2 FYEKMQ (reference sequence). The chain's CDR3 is CASSLWRGGSYNEQFF. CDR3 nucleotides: TGTGCCAGCAGCTTGTGGCGGGGGGGCTCCTACAATGAGCAGTTCTTC.

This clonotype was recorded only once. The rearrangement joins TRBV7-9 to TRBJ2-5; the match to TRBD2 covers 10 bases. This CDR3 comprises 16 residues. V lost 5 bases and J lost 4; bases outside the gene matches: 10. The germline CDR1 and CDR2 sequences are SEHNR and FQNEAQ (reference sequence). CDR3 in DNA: TGTGCCAGCAGCGCCCCAACTAGCGGGGTCGGAGAGACCCAGTACTTC. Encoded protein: CASSAPTSGVGETQYF.

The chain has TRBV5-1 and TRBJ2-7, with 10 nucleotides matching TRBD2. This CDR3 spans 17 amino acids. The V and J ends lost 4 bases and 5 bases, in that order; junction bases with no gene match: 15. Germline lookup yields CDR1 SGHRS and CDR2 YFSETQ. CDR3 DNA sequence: TGCGCCAGCAGCCAGGGCTATGAAGCGGGAGGGATTCACGAGCAGTACTTC. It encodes CASSQGYEAGGIHEQYF.

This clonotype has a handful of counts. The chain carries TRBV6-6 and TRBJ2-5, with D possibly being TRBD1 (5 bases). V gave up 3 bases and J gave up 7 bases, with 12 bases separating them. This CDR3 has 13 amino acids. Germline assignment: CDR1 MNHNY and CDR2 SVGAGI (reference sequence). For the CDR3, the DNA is TGTGCCAGCAGTTATACAGGTCCGGCGACCCAGTACTTC. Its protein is CASSYTGPATQYF.

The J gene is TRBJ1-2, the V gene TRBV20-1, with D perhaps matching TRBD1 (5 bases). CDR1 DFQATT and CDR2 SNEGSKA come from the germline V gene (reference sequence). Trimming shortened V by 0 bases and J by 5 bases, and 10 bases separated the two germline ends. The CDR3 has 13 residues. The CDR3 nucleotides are TGCAGTGCTAGAGATGGGCGGGGGTATGGCTACACCTTC. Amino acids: CSARDGRGYGYTF.